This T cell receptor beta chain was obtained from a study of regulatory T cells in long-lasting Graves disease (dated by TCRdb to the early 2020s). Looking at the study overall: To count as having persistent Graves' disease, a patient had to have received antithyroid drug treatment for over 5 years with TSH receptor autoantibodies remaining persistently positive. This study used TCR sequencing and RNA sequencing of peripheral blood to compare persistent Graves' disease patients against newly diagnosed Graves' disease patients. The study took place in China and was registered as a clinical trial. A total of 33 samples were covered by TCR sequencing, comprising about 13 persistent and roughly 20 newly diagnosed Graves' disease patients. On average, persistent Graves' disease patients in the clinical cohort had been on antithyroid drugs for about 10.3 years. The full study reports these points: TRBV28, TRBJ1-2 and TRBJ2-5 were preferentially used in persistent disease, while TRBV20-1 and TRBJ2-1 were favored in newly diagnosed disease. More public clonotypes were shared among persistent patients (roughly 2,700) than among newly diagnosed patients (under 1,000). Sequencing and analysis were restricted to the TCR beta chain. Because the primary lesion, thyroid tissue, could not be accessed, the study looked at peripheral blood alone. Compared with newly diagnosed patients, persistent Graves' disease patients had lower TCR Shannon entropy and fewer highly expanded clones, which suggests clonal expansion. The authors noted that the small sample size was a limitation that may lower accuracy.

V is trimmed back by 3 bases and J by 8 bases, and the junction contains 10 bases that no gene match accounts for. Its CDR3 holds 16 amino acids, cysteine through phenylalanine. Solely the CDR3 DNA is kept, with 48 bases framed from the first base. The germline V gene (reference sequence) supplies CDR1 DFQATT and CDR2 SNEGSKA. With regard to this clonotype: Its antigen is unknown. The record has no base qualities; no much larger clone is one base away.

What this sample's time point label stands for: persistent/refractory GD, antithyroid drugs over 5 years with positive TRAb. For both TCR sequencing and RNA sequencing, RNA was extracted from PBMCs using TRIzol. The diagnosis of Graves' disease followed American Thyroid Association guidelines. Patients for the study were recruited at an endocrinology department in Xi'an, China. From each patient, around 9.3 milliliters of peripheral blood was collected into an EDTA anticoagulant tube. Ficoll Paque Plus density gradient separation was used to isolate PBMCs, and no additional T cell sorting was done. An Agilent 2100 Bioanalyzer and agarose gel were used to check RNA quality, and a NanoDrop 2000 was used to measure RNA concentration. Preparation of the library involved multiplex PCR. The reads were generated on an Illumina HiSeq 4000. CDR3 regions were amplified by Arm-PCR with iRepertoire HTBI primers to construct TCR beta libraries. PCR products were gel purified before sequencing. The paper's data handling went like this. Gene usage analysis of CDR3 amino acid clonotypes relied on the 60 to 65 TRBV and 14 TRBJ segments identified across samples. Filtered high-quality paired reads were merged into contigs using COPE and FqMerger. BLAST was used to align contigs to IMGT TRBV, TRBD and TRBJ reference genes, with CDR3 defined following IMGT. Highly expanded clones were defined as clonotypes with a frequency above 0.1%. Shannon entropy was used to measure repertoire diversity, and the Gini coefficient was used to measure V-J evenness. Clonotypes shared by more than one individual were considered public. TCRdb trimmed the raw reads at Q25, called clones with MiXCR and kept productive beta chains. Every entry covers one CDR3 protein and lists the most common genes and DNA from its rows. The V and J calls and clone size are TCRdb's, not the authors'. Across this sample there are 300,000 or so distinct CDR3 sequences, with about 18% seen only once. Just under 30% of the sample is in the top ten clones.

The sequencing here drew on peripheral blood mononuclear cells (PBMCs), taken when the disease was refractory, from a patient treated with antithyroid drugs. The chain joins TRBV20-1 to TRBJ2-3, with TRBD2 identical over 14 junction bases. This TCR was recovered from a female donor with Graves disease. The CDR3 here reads CSASPGTSGSRVTQYF. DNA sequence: TGCAGTGCTAGCCCCGGGACTAGCGGGAGTAGAGTTACGCAGTATTTT.